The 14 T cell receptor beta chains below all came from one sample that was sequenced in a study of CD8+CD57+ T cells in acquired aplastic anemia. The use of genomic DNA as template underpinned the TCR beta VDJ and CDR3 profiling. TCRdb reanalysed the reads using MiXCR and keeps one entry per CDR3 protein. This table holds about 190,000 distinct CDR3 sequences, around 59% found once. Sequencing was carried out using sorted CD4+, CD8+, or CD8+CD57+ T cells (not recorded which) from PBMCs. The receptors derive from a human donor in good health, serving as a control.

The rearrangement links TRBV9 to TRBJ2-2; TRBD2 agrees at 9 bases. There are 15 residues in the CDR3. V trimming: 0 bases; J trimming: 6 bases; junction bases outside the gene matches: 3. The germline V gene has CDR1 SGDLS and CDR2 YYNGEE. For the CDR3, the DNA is TGTGCCAGCAGCGTAGGAGGCGGGGGGGCCGGGGAGCTGTTTTTT. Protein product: CASSVGGGGAGELFF.

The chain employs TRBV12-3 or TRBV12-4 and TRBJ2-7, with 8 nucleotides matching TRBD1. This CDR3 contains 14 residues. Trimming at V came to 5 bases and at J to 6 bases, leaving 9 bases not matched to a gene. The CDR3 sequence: CASSPTGEQGEQYF. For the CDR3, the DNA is TGTGCCAGCAGTCCGACAGGGGAACAGGGCGAGCAGTACTTC.

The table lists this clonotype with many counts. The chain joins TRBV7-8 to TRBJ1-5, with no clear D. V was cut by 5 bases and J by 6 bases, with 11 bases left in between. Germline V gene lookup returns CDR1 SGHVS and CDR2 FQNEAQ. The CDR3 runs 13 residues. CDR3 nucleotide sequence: TGTGCCAGCAGCCCAGAGGAGGGTCAGCCCCAGCATTTT. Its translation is CASSPEEGQPQHF.

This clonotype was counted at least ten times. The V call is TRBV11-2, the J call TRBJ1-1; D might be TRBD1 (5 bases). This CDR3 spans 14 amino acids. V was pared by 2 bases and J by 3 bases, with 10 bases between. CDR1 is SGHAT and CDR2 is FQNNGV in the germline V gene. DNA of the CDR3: TGTGCCAGCAGCTTATCATGGGGGGACACTGAAGCTTTCTTT. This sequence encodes CASSLSWGDTEAFF.

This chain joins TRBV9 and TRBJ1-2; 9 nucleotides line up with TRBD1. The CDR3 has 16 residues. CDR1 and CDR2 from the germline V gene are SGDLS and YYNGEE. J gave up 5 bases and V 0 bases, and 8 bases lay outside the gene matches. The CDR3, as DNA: TGTGCCAGCAGCGTAGGGGGGGGGACAGGGCCATATGGCTACACCTTC. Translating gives CASSVGGGTGPYGYTF.

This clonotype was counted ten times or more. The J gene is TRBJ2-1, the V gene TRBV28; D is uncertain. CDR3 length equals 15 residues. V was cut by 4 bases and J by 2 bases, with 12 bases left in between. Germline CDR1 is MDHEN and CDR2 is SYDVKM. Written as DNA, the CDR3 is TGTGCCAGCAGTTCGGGCGGAACAACCTACAATGAGCAGTTCTTC. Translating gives CASSSGGTTYNEQFF.

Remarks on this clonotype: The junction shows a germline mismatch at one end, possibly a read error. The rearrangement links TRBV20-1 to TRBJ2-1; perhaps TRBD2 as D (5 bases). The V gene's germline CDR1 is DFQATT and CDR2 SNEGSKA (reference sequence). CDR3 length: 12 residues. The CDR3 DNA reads TGCAGTGCTACCGACGAGGGAAATGTGCAGTTCTTC. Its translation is CSATDEGNVQFF.

CDR3 protein: CASTLGGTHYNEQYF. The DNA of the CDR3 is TGCGCCAGCACCCTCGGAGGGACACACTACAATGAGCAGTATTTT. The V and J genes are TRBV5-1 and TRBJ2-3, with D perhaps matching TRBD1 or TRBD2 (6 bases each). The CDR3 has 15 residues. The germline CDR1 and CDR2 sequences are SGHRS and YFSETQ. Trimming removed 6 bases from V and 11 bases from J, with 25 bases in between.

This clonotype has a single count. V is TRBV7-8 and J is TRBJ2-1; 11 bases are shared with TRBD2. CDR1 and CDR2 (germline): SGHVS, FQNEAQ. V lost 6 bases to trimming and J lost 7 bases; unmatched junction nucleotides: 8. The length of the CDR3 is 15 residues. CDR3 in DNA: TGTGCCAGCAGTCACATAGCGGGAGGGCCGAATGAGCAGTTCTTC. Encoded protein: CASSHIAGGPNEQFF.

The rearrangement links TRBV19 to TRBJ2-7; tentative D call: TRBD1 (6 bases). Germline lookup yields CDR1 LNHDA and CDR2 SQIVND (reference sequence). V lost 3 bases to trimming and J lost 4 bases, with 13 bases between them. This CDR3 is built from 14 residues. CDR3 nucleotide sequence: TGTGCCAGTAGTATTATGCCAGGGGAGTACGAGCAGTACTTC. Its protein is CASSIMPGEYEQYF.

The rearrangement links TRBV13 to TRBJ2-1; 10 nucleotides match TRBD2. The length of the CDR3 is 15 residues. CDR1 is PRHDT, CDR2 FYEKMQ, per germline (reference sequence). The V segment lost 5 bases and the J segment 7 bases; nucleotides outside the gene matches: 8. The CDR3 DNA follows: TGTGCCAGCAGCCACTCAACTAGCGGGGTAAATGAGCAGTTCTTC. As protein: CASSHSTSGVNEQFF.

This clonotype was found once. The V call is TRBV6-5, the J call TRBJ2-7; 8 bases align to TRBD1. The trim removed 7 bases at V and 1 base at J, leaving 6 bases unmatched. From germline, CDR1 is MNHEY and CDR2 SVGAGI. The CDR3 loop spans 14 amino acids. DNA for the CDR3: TGTGCCAGCAAGGCGGGGACAGGATCCTACGAGCAGTACTTC. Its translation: CASKAGTGSYEQYF.

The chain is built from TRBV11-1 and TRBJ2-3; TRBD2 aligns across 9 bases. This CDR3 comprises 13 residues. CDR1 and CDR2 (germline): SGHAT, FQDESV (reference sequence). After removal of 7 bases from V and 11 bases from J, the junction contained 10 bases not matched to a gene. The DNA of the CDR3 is TGTGCCAGCACTAGCGGGGTTTACAATGAGCAGTATTTT. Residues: CASTSGVYNEQYF. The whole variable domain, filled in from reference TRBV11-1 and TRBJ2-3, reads EAEVAQSPRYKITEKSQAVAFWCDPISGHATLYWYRQILGQGPELLVQFQDESVVDDSQLPKDRFSAERLKGVDSTLKIQPAELGDSAMYLCASTSGVYNEQYFGPGTRLTVL.

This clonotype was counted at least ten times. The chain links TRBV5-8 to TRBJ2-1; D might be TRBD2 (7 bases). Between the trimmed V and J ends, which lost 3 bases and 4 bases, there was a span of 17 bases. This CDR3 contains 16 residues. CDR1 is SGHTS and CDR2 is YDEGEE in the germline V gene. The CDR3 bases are TGTGCCAGCAGCTCCTTTGGGGGGGCCTCTTACAATGAGCAGTTCTTC. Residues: CASSSFGGASYNEQFF.